The 20 T cell receptor beta chains given below trace back to one sample, sequenced in a study of T-cell reconstitution after alpha-beta-depleted transplantation in children. A library of TCRbeta sequences, prepared with unique molecular identifiers, was generated. TCRdb independently ran MiXCR on the PCR reads; one entry per CDR3 protein. The table shows roughly 200,000 distinct CDR3 sequences, with approximately 7% occurring only once. Specimen: PBMCs, collected before TCRalphabeta/CD19-depleted stem cell transplant. The receptors here all came from a boy under 10 years old with acute lymphoblastic leukemia, due to receive a stem cell transplant.

J is TRBJ2-1 and V is TRBV13, with 8 positions matching TRBD1. The V gene end was trimmed by 5 bases and the J gene end by 9 bases; junction bases not matched to a gene: 15. The CDR3 has 16 residues. Germline CDR1 reads PRHDT; CDR2 reads FYEKMQ (reference sequence). CDR3 protein: CASSPGQAGSRGEQFF. The CDR3 DNA follows: TGTGCCAGCAGCCCGGGACAGGCGGGTTCGAGGGGTGAGCAGTTCTTC.

A note on this clonotype: A much larger clone lies a single base off, so this may be a read error. The V and J genes are TRBV7-9 and TRBJ2-1; D is undetermined. CDR3 length: 15 amino acids. Germline CDR1 is SEHNR and CDR2 is FQNEAQ (reference sequence). CDR3 DNA sequence: TGTGCCAGCAGCTCACACGGGCAGACCTACAATGGGCAGTTCTTC. Translated, it gives CASSSHGQTYNGQFF.

This clonotype was seen many times. The chain is built from TRBV24-1 and TRBJ2-3; 8 nucleotides line up with TRBD2. Germline lookup yields CDR1 KGHDR and CDR2 SFDVKD. Trimming cost V 3 bases and J 3 bases; bases outside gene matches: 13. The CDR3 length is 18 residues. The CDR3 reads CATSDRTGGPMVTDTQYF. In nucleotides, the CDR3 is TGTGCCACCAGTGATCGGACGGGGGGGCCGATGGTGACAGATACGCAGTATTTT.

This clonotype was recorded many times. The chain combines TRBV11-2 with TRBJ2-7; D may be TRBD1 (7 bases). This CDR3 has 15 amino acids. Trimming cost V 5 bases and J 3 bases, with 17 bases left between them. Per the germline V gene, CDR1 is SGHAT and CDR2 is FQNNGV. This CDR3 is CASSRRQGGSYEQYF. The DNA for the CDR3 is TGTGCCAGCAGCCGGCGACAGGGAGGCAGCTACGAGCAGTACTTC.

This clonotype showed up many times. The chain carries TRBV12-3 or TRBV12-4 and TRBJ2-3, with a tentative D call TRBD2 (5 bases). CDR3 length: 17 residues. V shed 0 bases and J shed 4 bases, with 17 bases lying between them. The chain's CDR3 is CASSLAPHKPGADTQYF. DNA for the CDR3: TGTGCCAGCAGTTTAGCCCCCCACAAGCCCGGGGCAGATACGCAGTATTTT.

At least ten counts were recorded for this clonotype. The chain uses TRBV7-9 and TRBJ2-2; D gene unclear. V lost 11 bases and J lost 4, with 8 bases in between. The length of the CDR3 is 11 residues. The germline gives CDR1 SEHNR, CDR2 FQNEAQ (reference sequence). Here the CDR3 DNA reads TGTGCCGCCGCGTCCACCGGGGAGCTGTTTTTT. This gives the protein CAAASTGELFF.

This clonotype was counted between two and nine times. The chain uses TRBV6-5 and TRBJ2-5, with 8 bases lining up with TRBD2. J gave up 5 bases and V 2 bases, and 13 bases lay outside the gene matches. Germline CDR1 is MNHEY and CDR2 is SVGAGI. The CDR3 length is 17 residues. The CDR3 DNA is TGTGCCAGCAGTTACGGTTTGGTAGCGGGGTCGGGGGAGACCCAGTACTTC. Its translation: CASSYGLVAGSGETQYF.

The V call is TRBV6-5, the J call TRBJ1-5, with D possibly matching TRBD1 (5 bases). V lost 2 bases and J 0 bases, leaving 11 bases between the germline ends. This CDR3 contains 16 residues. In germline, CDR1 is MNHEY, CDR2 SVGAGI. CDR3 in amino acids: CASSYLTDFSNQPQHF. DNA of the CDR3: TGTGCCAGCAGTTACCTGACAGACTTTAGCAATCAGCCCCAGCATTTT.

This clonotype was counted many times. This chain links TRBV5-1 with TRBJ2-2; unclear D gene. V lost 0 bases and J 3 bases, leaving 3 bases between the germline ends. Germline CDR1 and CDR2: SGHRS and YFSETQ. CDR3 length: 13 residues. CDR3 residues: CASSLGDTGELFF. CDR3 DNA sequence: TGCGCCAGCAGCTTGGGGGACACCGGGGAGCTGTTTTTT.

This clonotype was picked up many times. The J gene is TRBJ2-5, the V gene TRBV2; unclear D gene. Trimming shortened V by 2 bases and J by 7 bases, and 5 bases separated the two germline ends. The CDR3 has 11 amino acids. From germline, CDR1 is SNHLY and CDR2 FYNNEI. For the CDR3, the DNA is TGTGCCAGCAGTGAACAGGCGACCCAGTACTTC. This codes for CASSEQATQYF.

This chain joins TRBV5-1 and TRBJ2-7; no definite D call. V lost 2 bases to trimming and J lost 3 bases, with 18 bases between them. Germline assignment: CDR1 SGHRS and CDR2 YFSETQ. The CDR3 consists of 16 residues. CDR3 DNA: TGCGCCAGCAGCTTACAGACATCGTATGCCGACTACGAGCAGTACTTC. Protein product: CASSLQTSYADYEQYF.

The sample holds many counts of this clonotype. In nucleotides, the CDR3 is TGTGCCAGCAGCTTGGGCACGCGGGGCTCGTCTGGAAACACCATATATTTT. Its translation is CASSLGTRGSSGNTIYF. The chain recombines TRBV7-6 with TRBJ1-3, with D possibly being TRBD1 (5 bases). Germline V gene lookup returns CDR1 SGHVS and CDR2 FNYEAQ. The length of the CDR3 is 17 residues. V was pared by 3 bases and J by 1 base, with 16 bases between.

This clonotype was seen repeatedly, ten times or more. The chain employs TRBV20-1 and TRBJ2-1; 9 positions agree with TRBD2. V shed 1 base and J 2 bases; nucleotides not matched to a gene: 3. This CDR3 has 15 amino acids. Germline V lookup: CDR1 DFQATT, CDR2 SNEGSKA (reference sequence). CDR3 sequence: CSARVPSGAYNEQFF. The CDR3 DNA follows: TGCAGTGCTAGAGTCCCTAGCGGGGCCTACAATGAGCAGTTCTTC.

This sequence joins TRBV7-6 and TRBJ2-3, with a tentative D call TRBD1 (5 bases). The germline gives CDR1 SGHVS, CDR2 FNYEAQ. V was pared by 3 bases and J by 3 bases, with 10 bases between. The CDR3 runs to 14 residues. The DNA for the CDR3 is TGTGCCAGCAGCTTCAGTCAGGGTACAGATACGCAGTATTTT. It yields the protein CASSFSQGTDTQYF.

This clonotype was counted at least ten times. V and J are TRBV7-9 and TRBJ2-7; D not certain. The V end was cut by 0 bases, the J end by 0 bases, with 6 bases between. CDR3 length: 14 amino acids. Germline V gene lookup returns CDR1 SEHNR and CDR2 FQNEAQ (reference sequence). CDR3 residues: CASSLAGYSYEQYF. The CDR3 DNA is TGTGCCAGCAGCTTAGCGGGCTACTCCTACGAGCAGTACTTC.

This clonotype was observed a few times. The chain links TRBV5-1 to TRBJ2-3; weak D call: TRBD2 (6 bases). The V end lost 3 bases, the J end lost 4 bases, and 12 bases lay between the germline ends. CDR3 length: 14 residues. From germline, CDR1 is SGHRS and CDR2 YFSETQ. The CDR3 DNA follows: TGCGCCAGCAGCTCGGCCTCGGGGGCAGATACGCAGTATTTT. Translating gives CASSSASGADTQYF.

This clonotype has at least ten counts. This chain joins TRBV5-5 and TRBJ2-1; D may match TRBD1 or TRBD2 (6 bases each). Germline assignment: CDR1 SGHKS and CDR2 YYEKEE (reference sequence). V was trimmed by 3 bases and J by 10 bases, leaving 11 bases between them. The CDR3 totals 12 residues. The CDR3 sequence: CASSWGAMEQFF. The CDR3 DNA reads as TGTGCCAGCAGCTGGGGGGCAATGGAGCAGTTCTTC.

This clonotype was detected only a few times. The chain employs TRBV28 and TRBJ1-4; possibly TRBD1 for D (6 bases). The CDR3 extends over 16 amino acids. V was cut by 3 bases and J by 5 bases, with 16 bases left in between. The germline CDR1 and CDR2 sequences are MDHEN and SYDVKM. The CDR3 DNA is TGTGCCAGCAGTTTTTATTTGGGGGGCGGAAATGAAAAACTGTTTTTT. Its protein product is CASSFYLGGGNEKLFF.

This clonotype was counted at least ten times. J is TRBJ2-2 and V is TRBV27, with unresolved D. Germline V CDR1 and CDR2: MNHEY, SMNVEV (reference sequence). This CDR3 has 13 residues. The V end lost 3 bases, the J end lost 5 bases, and 7 bases lay between the germline ends. The CDR3 DNA sequence: TGTGCCAGCAGTTTTGCTGGAACCGGGGAGCTGTTTTTT. Its protein product is CASSFAGTGELFF.

This clonotype has a count of ten or more. The rearrangement joins TRBV7-2 to TRBJ2-1; a weak D match, TRBD2 (5 bases). Germline CDR1 and CDR2: SGHTA and FQGNSA. This CDR3 spans 12 amino acids. V lost 8 bases to trimming and J lost 8 bases, with 13 bases between them. CDR3 residues: CASRLSIDEQFF. CDR3 DNA sequence: TGTGCCAGCCGACTATCTATTGATGAGCAGTTCTTC.